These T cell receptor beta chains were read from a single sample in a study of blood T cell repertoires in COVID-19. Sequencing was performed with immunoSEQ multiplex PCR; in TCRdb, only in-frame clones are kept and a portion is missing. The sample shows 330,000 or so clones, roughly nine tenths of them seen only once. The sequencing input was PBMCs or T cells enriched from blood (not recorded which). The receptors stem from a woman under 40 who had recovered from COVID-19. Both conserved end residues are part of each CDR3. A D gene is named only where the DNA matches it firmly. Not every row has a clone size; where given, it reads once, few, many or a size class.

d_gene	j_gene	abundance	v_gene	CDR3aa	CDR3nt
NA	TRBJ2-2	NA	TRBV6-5	CASSLPRGIAGELFF	TGTGCCAGCAGCCTCCCACGGGGGATTGCCGGGGAGCTGTTTTTT
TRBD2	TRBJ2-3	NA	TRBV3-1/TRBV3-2	CASSPGFRLAKSTDTQYF	TGTGCCAGCAGCCCCGGATTTCGACTAGCGAAAAGCACAGATACGCAGTATTTT
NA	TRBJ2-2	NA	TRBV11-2	CASSLLLAGGELFF	TGTGCCAGCAGCCTCCTCCTTGCAGGCGGGGAGCTGTTTTTT
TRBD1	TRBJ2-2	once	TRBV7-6	CASSLGGDRDGTGELFF	TGTGCCAGCAGCTTGGGGGGGGACAGGGATGGAACCGGGGAGCTGTTTTTT
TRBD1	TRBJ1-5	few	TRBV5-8	CASSGGQFYSNQPQHF	TGTGCCAGCAGCGGGGGACAGTTCTATAGCAATCAGCCCCAGCATTTT
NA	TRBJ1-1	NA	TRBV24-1	CATSDRSPGATEAFF	TGTGCCACCAGTGACCGATCTCCAGGGGCCACTGAAGCTTTCTTT
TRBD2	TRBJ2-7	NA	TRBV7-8	CASSLVLAGAREQYF	TGTGCCAGCAGCTTAGTACTAGCGGGGGCTCGGGAGCAGTACTTC
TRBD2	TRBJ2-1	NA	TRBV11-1	CASSISGTSGSNEQFF	TGTGCCAGCAGCATATCCGGGACTAGCGGATCCAATGAGCAGTTCTTC
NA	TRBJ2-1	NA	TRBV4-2	CASSPSDSSYNEQFF	TGTGCCAGCAGCCCAAGTGATAGCTCCTACAATGAGCAGTTCTTC
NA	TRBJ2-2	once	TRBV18	CASSPIAGRLGELFF	TGTGCCAGCTCACCAATCGCAGGGAGGCTCGGGGAGCTGTTTTTT
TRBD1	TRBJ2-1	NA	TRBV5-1	CASSLQGAPGYNEQFF	TGCGCCAGCAGCTTACAGGGGGCGCCTGGGTACAATGAGCAGTTCTTC
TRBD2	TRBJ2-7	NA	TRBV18	CASSPLAGGSEQYF	TGTGCCAGCTCACCACTGGCGGGAGGCAGCGAGCAGTACTTC
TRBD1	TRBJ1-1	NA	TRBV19	CASRIRGRNTEAFF	TGTGCCAGTAGGATCAGGGGGAGGAACACTGAAGCTTTCTTT
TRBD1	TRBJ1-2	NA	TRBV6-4	CASSQRTGNYGYTF	TGTGCCAGCAGCCAAAGGACAGGGAACTATGGCTACACCTTC
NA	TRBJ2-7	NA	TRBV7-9	CASSSGQWHEQYF	TGTGCCAGCAGCTCCGGACAGTGGCACGAGCAGTACTTC
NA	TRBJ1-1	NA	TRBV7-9	CASSLAVSTEAFF	TGTGCCAGCAGCTTAGCAGTCAGTACTGAAGCTTTCTTT
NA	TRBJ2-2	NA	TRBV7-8	CASSLVGGRDTGELFF	TGTGCCAGCAGCTTAGTCGGGGGGCGAGACACCGGGGAGCTGTTTTTT
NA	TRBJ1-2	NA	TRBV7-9	CASSLTYSYGYTF	TGTGCCAGCAGCTTAACATATTCCTATGGCTACACCTTC
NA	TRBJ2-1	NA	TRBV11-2	CASSPDSNSYNEQFF	TGTGCCAGCAGCCCGGACAGTAACTCCTACAATGAGCAGTTCTTC
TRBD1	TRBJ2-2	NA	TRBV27	CASSLTGGLTGELFF	TGTGCCAGCAGTTTGACAGGGGGCCTCACCGGGGAGCTGTTTTTT
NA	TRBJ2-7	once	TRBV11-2	CASSLEYAGGLYEQYF	TGTGCCAGCAGCTTAGAATACGCTGGGGGACTCTACGAGCAGTACTTC
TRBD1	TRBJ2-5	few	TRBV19	CASSAGQGEWWEGPKTQYF	TGTGCCAGTAGTGCGGGACAGGGTGAATGGTGGGAGGGCCCAAAGACCCAGTACTTC
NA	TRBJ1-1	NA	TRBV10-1	CASSETVNTEAFF	TGCGCCAGCAGTGAAACAGTGAACACTGAAGCTTTCTTT
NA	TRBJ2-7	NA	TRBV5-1	CASSRQAGAPYEQYF	TGCGCCAGCAGCCGCCAGGCTGGGGCCCCCTACGAGCAGTACTTC
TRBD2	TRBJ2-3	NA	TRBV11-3	CASSPSGVADTQYF	TGTGCCAGCAGCCCTAGCGGGGTGGCAGATACGCAGTATTTT
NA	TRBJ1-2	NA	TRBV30	CAWSPVYGYTF	TGTGCCTGGAGCCCAGTCTATGGCTACACCTTC
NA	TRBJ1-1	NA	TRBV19	CASRVSGGNTEAFF	TGTGCCAGTAGAGTATCAGGTGGGAACACTGAAGCTTTCTTT
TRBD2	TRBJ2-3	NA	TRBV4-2	CASSQPRERGSDTQYF	TGTGCCAGCAGCCAACCGAGGGAGCGGGGGTCAGATACGCAGTATTTT
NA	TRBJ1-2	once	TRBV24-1	CATSDSQGYGYTF	TGTGCCACCAGTGATTCACAGGGCTATGGCTACACCTTC
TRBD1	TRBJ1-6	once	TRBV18	CASSPIGQGNSPLHF	TGTGCCAGCTCACCGATCGGACAGGGCAATTCACCCCTCCACTTT
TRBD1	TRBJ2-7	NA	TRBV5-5	CASSNTGVYEQYF	TGTGCCAGCAGCAACACAGGGGTATACGAGCAGTACTTC
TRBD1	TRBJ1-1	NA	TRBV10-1	CASTRDREGKAFF	TGCGCCAGCACCCGGGACAGGGAAGGGAAAGCTTTCTTT
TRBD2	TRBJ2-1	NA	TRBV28	CASSALSGISYNEQFF	TGTGCCAGCAGTGCCCTTAGCGGGATCTCCTACAATGAGCAGTTCTTC
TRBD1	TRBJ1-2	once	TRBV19	CASGTDRGLSGYTF	TGTGCCAGTGGGACGGACAGGGGTCTCTCTGGCTACACCTTC
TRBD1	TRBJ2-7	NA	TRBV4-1	CASSQGLPGQYYEQYF	TGCGCCAGCAGCCAAGGCCTGCCGGGACAGTACTACGAGCAGTACTTC
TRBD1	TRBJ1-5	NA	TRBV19	CASRRDRVSRNQPQHF	TGTGCCAGTAGGCGGGACAGGGTTAGCCGCAATCAGCCCCAGCATTTT
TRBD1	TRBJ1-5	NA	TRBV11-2	CASSSDRVQPQHF	TGTGCCAGCAGCTCAGACAGGGTTCAGCCCCAGCATTTT
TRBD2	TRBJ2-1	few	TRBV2	CASKMELAGDNEQFF	TGTGCCAGCAAGATGGAGTTAGCGGGGGATAATGAGCAGTTCTTC
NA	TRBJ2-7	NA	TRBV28	CASSHGGREQYF	TGTGCCAGCAGTCACGGTGGGAGGGAGCAGTACTTC
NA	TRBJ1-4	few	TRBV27	CASSLNRFEKLFF	TGTGCCAGCAGTTTGAACAGGTTCGAAAAACTGTTTTTT
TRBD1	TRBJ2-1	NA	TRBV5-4	CASSVGTEYNEQFF	TGTGCCAGCAGCGTAGGGACAGAGTACAATGAGCAGTTCTTC
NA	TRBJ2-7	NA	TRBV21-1	CASSHPTAYEQYF	TGTGCCAGCAGCCACCCGACAGCTTACGAGCAGTACTTC
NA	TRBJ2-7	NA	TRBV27	CATRGGTLPYEQYF	TGTGCCACCCGCGGAGGCACACTACCCTACGAGCAGTACTTC
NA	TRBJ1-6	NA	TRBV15	CATSRGGQRSYNSPLHF	TGTGCCACCAGCAGAGGAGGACAGCGCTCCTATAATTCACCCCTCCACTTT
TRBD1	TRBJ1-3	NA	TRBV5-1	CASSIGTGDGNTIYF	TGCGCCAGCAGCATAGGGACAGGGGACGGAAACACCATATATTTT
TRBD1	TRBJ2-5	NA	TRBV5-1	CASSLRDSQETQYF	TGCGCCAGCAGCTTGCGGGACAGCCAAGAGACCCAGTACTTC
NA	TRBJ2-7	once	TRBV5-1	CASSPRGSTYEQYF	TGCGCCAGCAGCCCCCGGGGGTCTACCTACGAGCAGTACTTC
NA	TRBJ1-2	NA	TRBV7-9	CASSLGVREGYTF	TGTGCCAGCAGCTTAGGGGTCAGGGAAGGCTACACCTTC
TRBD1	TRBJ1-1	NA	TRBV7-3	CASSGQGLTEAFF	TGTGCCAGCAGCGGACAGGGTCTCACTGAAGCTTTCTTT
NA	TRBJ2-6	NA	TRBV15	CATSRVRSGANVLTF	TGTGCCACCAGCAGAGTCCGCTCTGGGGCCAACGTCCTGACTTTC
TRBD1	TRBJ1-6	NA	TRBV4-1	CASSLIQGERSPLHF	TGCGCCAGCAGCCTAATACAGGGGGAAAGGTCACCCCTCCACTTT
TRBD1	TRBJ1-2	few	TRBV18	CASSVSSGQGAPNYGYTF	TGTGCCAGCTCCGTTTCATCGGGACAGGGGGCGCCCAACTATGGCTACACCTTC
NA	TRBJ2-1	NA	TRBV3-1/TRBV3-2	CASSQVGLINEQFF	TGTGCCAGCAGCCAAGTTGGACTCATCAATGAGCAGTTCTTC
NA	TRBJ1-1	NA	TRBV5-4	CASSIQERRNTEAFF	TGTGCCAGCAGCATACAGGAACGCCGGAACACTGAAGCTTTCTTT
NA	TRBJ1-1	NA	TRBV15	CATSRGEGAEAFF	TGTGCCACCAGCAGAGGGGAAGGGGCTGAAGCTTTCTTT
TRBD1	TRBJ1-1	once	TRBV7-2	CASSLGQGVTEAFF	TGTGCCAGCAGCCTGGGACAGGGGGTGACTGAAGCTTTCTTT
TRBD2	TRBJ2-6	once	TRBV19	CASRGGSGANVLTF	TGTGCCAGTAGGGGAGGGTCTGGGGCCAACGTCCTGACTTTC
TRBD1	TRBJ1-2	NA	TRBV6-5	CASRSGGTYHGYTF	TGTGCCAGCAGATCAGGGGGAACTTATCATGGCTACACCTTC
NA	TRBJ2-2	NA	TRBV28	CASSSLRLLLLGLFF	TGTGCCAGCAGCTCTCTTAGACTCCTCCTCCTCGGGCTGTTTTTT